This TCR beta chain appears in the sequencing data of a study of blood T cell repertoires in COVID-19. Study in general: Sites in the United States, Italy and Spain provided acute and convalescent COVID-19 samples. PBMCs, B-cell-depleted T cells, or T cells were the source of the cDNA or gDNA that made up the material.

Original methodology: Reference gene primer amplification in the assay estimated nucleated cell counts. Some clones are missing from TCRdb's copy, which holds only in-frame ones; the method was immunoSEQ multiplex PCR. From that table come the V and J calls and clone size; the DNA was used to work out D and trimming. This table has 200,000 to 250,000 clones, approximately 85% appearing once. The germline V gene encodes CDR1 MNHEY and CDR2 SMNVEV (reference sequence). CDR3 size: 13 residues. V was pared by 0 bases and J by 7 bases, with 6 bases between. Seattle participants joined during active infection and were tracked over time.

V usage is TRBV27 and J usage is TRBJ1-4; D remains ambiguous. The sequenced sample was peripheral blood. This clonotype originated in a woman in her seventies with COVID-19, enrolled during active disease. The CDR3 spells CASSLSSGEKLFF. The CDR3, as DNA: TGTGCCAGCAGTTTATCGAGCGGTGAAAAACTGTTTTTT.